The 16 T cell receptor beta chains reported below all come from one sample, sequenced in a study of cytomegalovirus exposure and HLA in healthy donors. The PCR had 60 Vbeta and 13 Jbeta primers. The data were produced by immunoSEQ multiplex PCR, yet TCRdb's version contains in-frame clones alone and is incomplete. The sample has over 150,000 clones, 68% seen once. Sequences were obtained from PBMCs. These receptors were collected from a woman between 35 and 50 years old in good health and CMV-seropositive.

The rearrangement links TRBV7-6 to TRBJ2-7; 7 bases fit TRBD2. The CDR3 has 14 amino acids. The germline V gene encodes CDR1 SGHVS and CDR2 FNYEAQ. V dropped 4 bases and J dropped 3; count of bases not matched to a gene: 6. The CDR3 region has the DNA TGTGCCAGCAGCTCGACTAGCTCTAGCTACGAGCAGTACTTC. Translating gives CASSSTSSSYEQYF.

V usage is TRBV27 and J usage is TRBJ2-7, with 7 bases lining up with TRBD2. The CDR3 is 15 residues long. From germline, CDR1 is MNHEY and CDR2 SMNVEV (reference sequence). V shed 7 bases and J 0 bases; nucleotides not matched to a gene: 9. CDR3 region: CASTPVAGASYEQYF. The CDR3 bases are TGTGCCAGCACCCCCGTGGCGGGAGCCTCCTACGAGCAGTACTTC.

V usage is TRBV4-3 and J usage is TRBJ1-3; D call uncertain. The CDR3 extends over 15 amino acids. Trimming stripped 3 bases from V and 5 bases from J, with 14 bases between. Germline-derived CDR1 and CDR2 are LGHNA and YSLEER. The DNA for the CDR3 is TGCGCCAGCAGCCAGGTGGCAGCGAACAGAAACACCATATATTTT. As protein: CASSQVAANRNTIYF.

The J gene is TRBJ1-3, the V gene TRBV19, with TRBD1 as a possible D gene (5 bases). V lost 4 bases and J lost 1, with 11 bases in between. The CDR3 is 15 amino acids. Germline V gene sequence: CDR1 LNHDA, CDR2 SQIVND (reference sequence). In nucleotides, the CDR3 is TGTGCCAGTAGTAAACGGGCAGGGTCTGGAAACACCATATATTTT. Protein: CASSKRAGSGNTIYF.

The gene calls are TRBV28 and TRBJ1-1; 9 bases align to TRBD1. CDR3 size: 12 residues. Germline lookup yields CDR1 MDHEN and CDR2 SYDVKM. V lost 6 bases and J lost 7; bases outside the gene matches: 3. This chain's CDR3 is CASRGDRVEAFF. Written as DNA, the CDR3 is TGTGCCAGCAGGGGGGACAGGGTTGAAGCTTTCTTT.

The chain employs TRBV4-1 and TRBJ2-7, with a possible D match to TRBD2 (5 bases). The CDR3 contains 13 residues. V was trimmed by 2 bases and J by 1 base, leaving 6 bases between them. Germline V gene data show CDR1 as MGHRA and CDR2 as YSYEKL. This CDR3 is CASSQRESYEQYF. In nucleotides, the CDR3 is TGCGCCAGCAGCCAAAGGGAGTCCTACGAGCAGTACTTC.

This chain links TRBV7-2 with TRBJ2-2; 12 nucleotides agree with TRBD2. Germline CDR1 is SGHTA and CDR2 is FQGNSA. This CDR3 contains 17 residues. J gave up 4 bases and V 2 bases, and 5 bases lay outside the gene matches. For the CDR3, the DNA is TGTGCCAGCAGCTTACTAGCGGGGGGGCGGGGCACCGGGGAGCTGTTTTTT. Residues: CASSLLAGGRGTGELFF.

This chain connects TRBV27 to TRBJ1-5; 10 nucleotides align to TRBD1. This CDR3 spans 15 amino acids. Germline CDR1 is MNHEY and CDR2 is SMNVEV (reference sequence). Unmatched junction bases numbered 4, after V lost 4 bases and J lost 4 bases. In DNA, the CDR3 is TGTGCCAGCAGTTCGGGACAGGGGCCTAATCAGCCCCAGCATTTT. Translating it yields CASSSGQGPNQPQHF.

The chain joins TRBV7-9 to TRBJ2-7; D might be TRBD2 (7 bases). Germline V gene lookup returns CDR1 SEHNR and CDR2 FQNEAQ (reference sequence). The V end was cut by 1 base, the J end by 5 bases, with 12 bases between. The CDR3 loop spans 14 amino acids. The CDR3 loop reads CASSLEGGRDEQYF. CDR3 coding DNA: TGTGCCAGCAGCTTAGAGGGGGGGCGGGACGAGCAGTACTTC. Together with reference TRBV7-9 and TRBJ2-7, the CDR3 gives the full variable domain: DTGVSQNPRHKITKRGQNVTFRCDPISEHNRLYWYRQTLGQGPEFLTYFQNEAQLEKSRLLSDRFSAERPKGSFSTLEIQRTEQGDSAMYLCASSLEGGRDEQYFGPGTRLTVT.

In its sample, this clone was seen a few times. The V and J genes are TRBV18 and TRBJ1-2; weak D call: TRBD1 (5 bases). Germline V gene data show CDR1 as KGHSH and CDR2 as LQKENI. This CDR3 comprises 15 residues. The V gene lost 4 bases and the J gene lost 5 bases, with 17 bases spanning the gap. The CDR3 loop is CASSQSAGKSYGYTF. The CDR3, as DNA: TGTGCCAGCTCACAATCAGCAGGGAAGTCTTATGGCTACACCTTC.

The chain has TRBV7-2 and TRBJ2-7; TRBD2 is a possible D gene (5 bases). The ends were cut back, 0 bases at V and 2 bases at J, with 8 bases in the middle. In germline, CDR1 is SGHTA, CDR2 FQGNSA. The CDR3 runs 14 residues. CDR3 sequence reads: CASSLAAATYEQYF. The DNA for the CDR3 is TGTGCCAGCAGCTTAGCAGCGGCCACCTACGAGCAGTACTTC.

This clone has more than one count but fewer than ten. The chain couples TRBV5-4 to TRBJ1-2; D ambiguous. Trimming left V 0 bases short and J 7 bases short, with 13 bases between. Germline-derived CDR1 and CDR2 are SGHNT and YYREEE (reference sequence). This CDR3 has 14 residues. CDR3 amino acids: CASSLGRSLGGYTF. CDR3 DNA: TGTGCCAGCAGCTTGGGGAGGTCACTGGGTGGCTACACCTTC.

The V gene is TRBV5-1, the J gene TRBJ2-7, with TRBD1 matching 10 bases. J lost 3 bases, V lost 4 bases, and 7 bases had no gene match. There are 15 residues in the CDR3. CDR1 and CDR2 from the germline V gene are SGHRS and YFSETQ. CDR3 coding DNA: TGCGCCAGCAGCCCCCCGGGACAGGGGAGCTACGAGCAGTACTTC. Protein: CASSPPGQGSYEQYF.

The rearrangement joins TRBV29-1 to TRBJ1-1; D possibly corresponds to TRBD1 (5 bases). With 5 bases removed from V and 3 bases from J, the gap between germline ends came to 13 bases. The CDR3 covers 13 residues. Germline V gives CDR1 SQVTM, CDR2 ANQGSEA. The CDR3 region is CSVIPQVHTEAFF. CDR3 coding DNA: TGCAGCGTTATCCCACAGGTTCACACTGAAGCTTTCTTT.

This clone was recorded only once. The rearrangement uses TRBV27 and TRBJ1-2, with D maybe TRBD1 (6 bases). The CDR3 is 13 residues long. V was cut by 5 bases and J by 2 bases, with 9 bases left in between. Germline assignment: CDR1 MNHEY and CDR2 SMNVEV (reference sequence). In nucleotides, the CDR3 is TGTGCCAGCAGTGGACAGACCAACTATGGCTACACCTTC. Translated: CASSGQTNYGYTF.

The chain carries TRBV28 and TRBJ1-2, with unresolved D. The V gene lost 6 bases and the J gene lost 1 base, with 12 bases spanning the gap. This CDR3 contains 14 residues. CDR1 is MDHEN, CDR2 SYDVKM, per germline. The CDR3 loop reads CASSRIPNNYGYTF. DNA of the CDR3: TGTGCCAGCAGCCGCATCCCTAATAACTATGGCTACACCTTC.